The following is a T cell receptor (beta chain) sequence with its context. Its target is unknown. This sample is drawn from a study of tumor-infiltrating lymphocytes in primary liver carcinoma. The wider study: Primary liver carcinoma, confirmed by histopathology, was surgically resected. The patients comprised men and women between the ages of 30 and 69 years. Points from the study as a whole: Tumors reached a significantly greater top-250-clone fraction than blood did (p = 0.039).

The germline V gene encodes CDR1 SGHAT and CDR2 FQDESV (reference sequence). This CDR3 is built from 15 residues. Trimming took 8 bases from V and 2 from J, leaving 15 bases between them. Germline DNA was also extracted, and blood RNA was taken from unsorted whole blood. Investigators obtained four milliliters of peripheral blood ahead of surgery. Reverse transcription of approximately 520 ng total RNA with a constant-region primer produced TCR beta cDNA. Libraries for TCR beta were built through three nested multiplex PCR rounds, which together made up a slightly modified ARM-PCR procedure. The opening two PCR rounds, 10 cycles each, paired TRBV1-TRBV30 forward primers with a C-beta reverse primer. TCRdb processed the multiplex PCR reads anew with MiXCR; each CDR3 protein has one entry. This sample yields fewer than 350,000 distinct CDR3 sequences, of which about 61% are seen a single time; 5.5% to 8% belongs to the top ten.

The chain is built from TRBV11-1 and TRBJ2-2; D ambiguous. Input material: peripheral blood. The receptor's source is a middle-aged man with primary liver carcinoma and hepatitis B virus infection. The CDR3 DNA sequence: TGTGCCAGCGGAAGCCGGAATCCTAACACCGGGGAGCTGTTTTTT. Translating it yields CASGSRNPNTGELFF.